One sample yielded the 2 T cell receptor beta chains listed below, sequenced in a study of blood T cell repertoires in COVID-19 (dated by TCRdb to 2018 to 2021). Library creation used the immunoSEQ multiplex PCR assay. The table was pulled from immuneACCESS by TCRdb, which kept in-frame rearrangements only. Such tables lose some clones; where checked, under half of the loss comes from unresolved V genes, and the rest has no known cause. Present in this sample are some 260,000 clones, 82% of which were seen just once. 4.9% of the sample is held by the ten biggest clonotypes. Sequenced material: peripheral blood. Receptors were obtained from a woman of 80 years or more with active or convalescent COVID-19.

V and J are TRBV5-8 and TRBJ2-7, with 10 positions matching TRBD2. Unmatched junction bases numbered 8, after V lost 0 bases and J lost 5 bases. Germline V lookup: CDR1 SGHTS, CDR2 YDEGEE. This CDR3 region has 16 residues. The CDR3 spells CASSLVVGLAGDEQYF. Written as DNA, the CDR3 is TGTGCCAGCAGCTTGGTAGTAGGGCTAGCGGGAGACGAGCAGTACTTC. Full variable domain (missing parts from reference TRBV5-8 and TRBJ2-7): EAGVTQSPTHLIKTRGQQATLRCSPISGHTSVYWYQQALGLGLQFLLWYDEGEERNRGNFPPRFSGRQFPNYSSELNVNALELEDSALYLCASSLVVGLAGDEQYFGPGTRLTVT.

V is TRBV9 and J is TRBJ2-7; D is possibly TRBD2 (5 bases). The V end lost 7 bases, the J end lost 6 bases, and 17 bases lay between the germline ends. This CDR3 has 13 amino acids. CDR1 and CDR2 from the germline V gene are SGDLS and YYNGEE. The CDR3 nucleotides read TGTGCCAGCGGCCGATCGAGCGGCCGCGAGCAGTACTTC. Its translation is CASGRSSGREQYF.